These 17 T cell receptor beta chains were sequenced from one sample in a study of blood T cell repertoires in COVID-19. Generated by immunoSEQ multiplex PCR, the TCRdb table keeps only in-frame clones and is missing some. The data show about 200,000 clones, 90% seen once. The specimen was peripheral blood. The receptors here all came from a middle-aged man with acute or convalescent COVID-19.

The chain combines TRBV11-2 with TRBJ2-3; 10 nucleotides line up with TRBD1. V shed 5 bases, J shed 4 bases, and the junction held 9 bases outside the gene matches. CDR3 size: 16 residues. The germline V gene encodes CDR1 SGHAT and CDR2 FQNNGV. DNA for the CDR3: TGTGCCAGCAGCCCCCTGGGGACAGGGGATTCAGATACGCAGTATTTT. It yields the protein CASSPLGTGDSDTQYF.

This clone was counted once. The rearrangement links TRBV29-1 to TRBJ2-1; D gene unclear. Germline V gives CDR1 SQVTM, CDR2 ANQGSEA. The CDR3 contains 14 residues. Trimming removed 6 bases at V and 3 bases at J, with 15 bases between. CDR3 DNA: TGCAGCGTCCCTCCAAGCAAGATCTACAATGAGCAGTTCTTC. Encoded protein: CSVPPSKIYNEQFF.

The chain links TRBV28 to TRBJ2-1; 8 bases line up with TRBD1. Germline loops: CDR1 MDHEN, CDR2 SYDVKM. The CDR3 extends over 14 amino acids. Trimming took 6 bases from V and 8 from J; bases not matched to a gene: 9. CDR3 loop: CASRVQGALDEQFF. DNA for the CDR3: TGTGCCAGCAGAGTGCAGGGGGCCCTCGATGAGCAGTTCTTC. Drawing the rest from reference TRBV28 and TRBJ2-1, the complete variable domain is DVKVTQSSRYLVKRTGEKVFLECVQDMDHENMFWYRQDPGLGLRLIYFSYDVKMKEKGDIPEGYSVSREKKERFSLILESASTNQTSMYLCASRVQGALDEQFFGPGTRLTVL.

V gene TRBV14 combines with J gene TRBJ1-1, with D possibly being TRBD1 (6 bases). The germline V and J ends were trimmed by 4 bases and 1 base, with 7 bases remaining between them. The CDR3 loop spans 13 amino acids. Germline V gene lookup returns CDR1 SGHDN and CDR2 FVKESK. CDR3 sequence reads: CASSRQENTEAFF. CDR3 in DNA: TGTGCCAGCAGCCGACAGGAGAACACTGAAGCTTTCTTT.

The chain has TRBV6-5 and TRBJ2-7; TRBD1 might be the D (6 bases). Germline assignment: CDR1 MNHEY and CDR2 SVGAGI. Deletions cut 10 bases from V and 7 bases from J, with 20 bases between. The length of the CDR3 is 13 residues. The CDR3 loop reads CATLKQGLWEQYV. CDR3 nucleotide sequence: TGTGCCACCCTGAAACAGGGTCTTTGGGAGCAGTACGTC.

The V call is TRBV10-3, the J call TRBJ1-6, with 11 bases that match TRBD1. This CDR3 has 14 amino acids. Germline assignment: CDR1 ENHRY and CDR2 SYGVKD. J lost 9 bases, V lost 9 bases, and 7 bases had no gene match. CDR3 loop: CAMIPGTGGSPLHF. The CDR3 nucleotides are TGTGCCATGATACCCGGGACAGGGGGTTCACCCCTCCACTTT.

This clone was recorded only once. This chain links TRBV4-1 with TRBJ2-7, with D possibly TRBD1 on 5 matching bases. The CDR3 length is 16 residues. V lost 5 bases to trimming and J lost 0 bases, with 17 bases between them. CDR1 MGHRA and CDR2 YSYEKL come from the germline V gene. CDR3 coding DNA: TGCGCCAGCAGCTCACGGACAAGCCTCGTCTCCTACGAGCAGTACTTC. It yields the protein CASSSRTSLVSYEQYF.

The chain has TRBV7-2 and TRBJ2-5; 9 bases are shared with TRBD2. V dropped 4 bases and J dropped 2; count of bases not matched to a gene: 14. CDR1 is SGHTA and CDR2 is FQGNSA in the germline V gene. The CDR3 is 18 amino acids. Here the CDR3 reads CASSSLGPASGVQETQYF. In nucleotides, the CDR3 is TGTGCCAGCAGCTCTCTTGGTCCGGCTAGCGGGGTACAAGAGACCCAGTACTTC.

The chain carries TRBV6-6 and TRBJ1-1; TRBD1 agrees at 9 bases. From germline, CDR1 is MNHNY and CDR2 SVGAGI (reference sequence). The junction had 15 bases not matched to a gene; V was cut back by 6 bases and J by 10 bases. This CDR3 has 15 residues. CDR3 residues: CASRDPGQGSKVAFF. CDR3 DNA sequence: TGTGCCAGCAGGGACCCGGGACAGGGATCGAAAGTAGCTTTCTTT.

This clone has more than one count but fewer than ten. This chain joins TRBV5-4 and TRBJ1-4; no reliable D call. CDR3 length equals 16 residues. In germline, CDR1 is SGHNT, CDR2 YYREEE (reference sequence). The V gene lost 4 bases and the J gene lost 0 bases, with 13 bases spanning the gap. CDR3 bases: TGTGCCAGCAGCCTGAGGGAGTTCGCAACTAATGAAAAACTGTTTTTT. Translated: CASSLREFATNEKLFF.

The chain has TRBV7-9 and TRBJ2-1; D unclear. CDR3 length: 14 residues. V lost 0 bases, J lost 4 bases, and 7 bases lay in between. Germline CDR1 is SEHNR and CDR2 is FQNEAQ (reference sequence). CDR3 coding DNA: TGTGCCAGCAGCTTAGCGATGCGGTACAATGAGCAGTTCTTC. It codes for CASSLAMRYNEQFF.

The chain recombines TRBV18 with TRBJ1-1; 9 bases agree with TRBD1. J gave up 6 bases and V 3 bases, and 5 bases lay outside the gene matches. CDR3 length equals 14 residues. Germline V gives CDR1 KGHSH, CDR2 LQKENI. The CDR3 here is CASSPRTGDSEAFF. CDR3 nucleotides: TGTGCCAGCTCACCCCGGACAGGGGATTCTGAAGCTTTCTTT.

The genes are TRBV19 and TRBJ2-2, with TRBD1 as a possible D gene (6 bases). This CDR3 comprises 15 residues. Trimming removed 5 bases at V and 4 bases at J, with 14 bases between. Germline V gene sequence: CDR1 LNHDA, CDR2 SQIVND (reference sequence). CDR3 sequence (DNA): TGTGCCAGTAGTGTTCCAGGGGCGGGCACCGGGGAGCTGTTTTTT. It yields the protein CASSVPGAGTGELFF.

V is TRBV28 and J is TRBJ1-6, with no clear D. The CDR3 has 14 residues. Trimming stripped 4 bases from V and 7 bases from J, with 11 bases between. CDR1 and CDR2 (germline): MDHEN, SYDVKM. As DNA, the CDR3 is TGTGCCAGCAGTTCCCCGGGGAGAAATTCACCCCTCCACTTT. It translates to CASSSPGRNSPLHF.

This rearrangement joins TRBV30 to TRBJ1-1, with D possibly TRBD1 on 6 matching bases. V shed 2 bases and J shed 13 bases, with 17 bases lying between them. In germline, CDR1 is GTSNPN, CDR2 SVGIG (reference sequence). CDR3 length: 12 amino acids. CDR3 sequence: CAWSYAGDEGFF. CDR3 bases: TGTGCCTGGAGTTACGCAGGGGATGAGGGTTTCTTT.

The chain links TRBV30 to TRBJ1-5; D might be TRBD1 (5 bases). Germline CDR1 is GTSNPN and CDR2 is SVGIG (reference sequence). This CDR3 is 14 amino acids long. V lost 6 bases and J 3 bases, leaving 15 bases between the germline ends. CDR3 DNA: TGTGCCTGCGCCCCCGGGGGGACCAATCAGCCCCAGCATTTT. Residues: CACAPGGTNQPQHF.

This chain uses TRBV19 with TRBJ2-1, with 11 bases that match TRBD2. The CDR3 has 19 amino acids. The junction had 8 bases not matched to a gene; V was cut back by 1 base and J by 0 bases. The germline V gene has CDR1 LNHDA and CDR2 SQIVND (reference sequence). CDR3 nucleotide sequence: TGTGCCAGTAGTATAGTGGCTAGCGGGAGGATCAGCTCCTACAATGAGCAGTTCTTC. It translates to CASSIVASGRISSYNEQFF.